The 17 T cell receptor beta chains given below trace back to one sample, sequenced in a study of T cells in Graves' hyperthyroidism and ophthalmopathy. Using RNA transcripts as the source, TCR beta CDR3 regions were amplified. The HTBI set primed first-round TCR CDR3 RT-PCR. MiXCR, applied by TCRdb to the multiplex PCR reads, yields one record per CDR3 protein. Among fewer than 850,000 distinct CDR3 sequences listed, 15% to 20% were seen once. Sequenced: blood. Receptors were obtained from a man in his fifties with Graves' hyperthyroidism.

This clonotype was observed at least ten times. The genes are TRBV11-2 and TRBJ1-1, with D possibly TRBD1 on 5 matching bases. Germline V CDR1 and CDR2: SGHAT, FQNNGV. V was clipped by 2 bases and J by 4 bases, with 11 bases between them. This CDR3 comprises 14 residues. CDR3 region: CASSLPLGGTEAFF. CDR3 nucleotide sequence: TGTGCCAGCAGCTTACCCTTGGGGGGCACTGAAGCTTTCTTT. Full variable domain (outside the CDR3, taken from reference TRBV11-2 and TRBJ1-1): EAGVAQSPRYKIIEKRQSVAFWCNPISGHATLYWYQQILGQGPKLLIQFQNNGVVDDSQLPKDRFSAERLKGVDSTLKIQPAKLEDSAVYLCASSLPLGGTEAFFGQGTRLTVV.

This chain connects TRBV6-2 or TRBV6-3 to TRBJ1-5; 11 positions match TRBD1. Trimming took 5 bases from V and 3 from J; bases not matched to a gene: 12. The CDR3 runs 18 residues. Per the germline V gene, CDR1 is MNHEY and CDR2 is SVGEGT. The CDR3 DNA sequence: TGTGCCAGCAGTCAAGACCGGACAGGGGGCGGCTACAATCAGCCCCAGCATTTT. Encoded protein: CASSQDRTGGGYNQPQHF.

This clonotype was observed many times. The chain carries TRBV18 and TRBJ2-1, with 7 positions matching TRBD2. Germline V CDR1 and CDR2: KGHSH, LQKENI. The CDR3 has 16 residues. V dropped 0 bases and J dropped 3; count of bases not matched to a gene: 5. The CDR3: CASSPPGRGYYNEQFF. The CDR3 DNA is TGTGCCAGCTCACCACCGGGGCGGGGGTACTACAATGAGCAGTTCTTC. Based on the CDR3 plus reference TRBV18 and TRBJ2-1, the full variable domain is NAGVMQNPRHLVRRRGQEARLRCSPMKGHSHVYWYRQLPEEGLKFMVYLQKENIIDESGMPKERFSAEFPKEGPSILRIQQVVRGDSAAYFCASSPPGRGYYNEQFFGPGTRLTVL.

Details on this clonotype: This may come from a read error, since a much larger clone is one base off. The chain has TRBV27 and TRBJ2-1; D is perhaps TRBD2 (6 bases). The CDR3 spans 14 residues. In germline, CDR1 is MNHEY, CDR2 SMNVEV (reference sequence). Trimming cost V 5 bases and J 3 bases, with 11 bases left between them. In nucleotides, the CDR3 is TGTGCCAGCAGTGAAGGCGGGGACTACAATGAGCAGTTCTTC. Translated: CASSEGGDYNEQFF.

This clonotype was recorded at least ten times. This chain connects TRBV30 to TRBJ2-1; 11 nucleotides line up with TRBD2. The germline gives CDR1 GTSNPN, CDR2 SVGIG (reference sequence). The CDR3 is 17 amino acids. After removal of 0 bases from V and 5 bases from J, the junction contained 9 bases not matched to a gene. The CDR3 here is CAWSVISGRAGDNEQFF. The CDR3 coding sequence is TGTGCCTGGAGTGTTATTAGCGGGAGGGCTGGGGACAATGAGCAGTTCTTC. The full variable domain, in which reference TRBV30 and TRBJ2-1 provide the parts outside the CDR3, is SQTIHQWPATLVQPVGSPLSLECTVEGTSNPNLYWYRQAAGRGLQLLFYSVGIGQISSEVPQNLSASRPQDRQFILSSKKLLLSDSGFYLCAWSVISGRAGDNEQFFGPGTRLTVL.

This clonotype was detected many times. The chain is built from TRBV30 and TRBJ1-2; D call uncertain. V lost 4 bases and J lost 7, with 19 bases in between. Germline V lookup: CDR1 GTSNPN, CDR2 SVGIG (reference sequence). The CDR3 spans 14 residues. CDR3 coding DNA: TGTGCCTGGATATTCTCGGCCCGGAAGGGTGGCTACACCTTC. Its protein product is CAWIFSARKGGYTF. Based on the CDR3 plus reference TRBV30 and TRBJ1-2, the full variable domain is SQTIHQWPATLVQPVGSPLSLECTVEGTSNPNLYWYRQAAGRGLQLLFYSVGIGQISSEVPQNLSASRPQDRQFILSSKKLLLSDSGFYLCAWIFSARKGGYTFGSGTRLTVV.

The chain uses TRBV29-1 and TRBJ2-7; the match to TRBD1 covers 7 bases. Per the germline V gene, CDR1 is SQVTM and CDR2 is ANQGSEA. V was pared by 5 bases and J by 9 bases, with 13 bases of the junction left unmatched. The CDR3 runs to 13 residues. The CDR3 loop reads CSVRQGDNRGQYF. CDR3 DNA sequence: TGCAGCGTTCGACAGGGCGACAATAGAGGGCAGTACTTC.

Details on this clonotype: Since a much larger clone is just one base distant, this may be a read error. The chain combines TRBV6-2 or TRBV6-3 with TRBJ1-5, with 12 bases that match TRBD1. This CDR3 region has 18 residues. Germline V gene sequence: CDR1 MNHEY, CDR2 SVGEGT. CDR3: CASSYPGQGARGNQLQHF. CDR3 bases: TGTGCCAGCAGTTACCCGGGACAGGGGGCTAGAGGCAATCAGCTCCAGCATTTT.

Many counts were recorded for this clonotype. V is TRBV5-1 and J is TRBJ2-3; the D gene is possibly TRBD2 (6 bases). CDR1 is SGHRS, CDR2 YFSETQ, per germline. Between the trimmed V and J ends, which lost 4 bases and 4 bases, there was a span of 16 bases. There are 15 residues in the CDR3. CDR3 protein: CASSLSAGQSDTQYF. The CDR3 DNA sequence: TGCGCCAGCAGCCTATCAGCGGGCCAGTCAGATACGCAGTATTTT.

V is TRBV20-1 and J is TRBJ2-7; TRBD2 aligns across 11 bases. The V gene's germline CDR1 is DFQATT and CDR2 SNEGSKA (reference sequence). The CDR3 has 16 amino acids. V trimming: 6 bases; J trimming: 3 bases; junction bases outside the gene matches: 13. In DNA, the CDR3 is TGCAGTGCCCCCGGGACTAGCGGTACGGGGGGCTACGAGCAGTACTTC. Protein product: CSAPGTSGTGGYEQYF.

There are many counts of this clonotype. This CDR3 is CASSLVVQNTEAFF. CDR3 in DNA: TGTGCCAGCAGTTTAGTTGTCCAGAACACTGAAGCTTTCTTT. The genes are TRBV28 and TRBJ1-1; no clear D. The CDR3 is 14 residues long. V was trimmed by 2 bases and J by 1 base, leaving 8 bases between them. Germline CDR1 MDHEN, CDR2 SYDVKM.

This clonotype appeared a few times. V and J are TRBV30 and TRBJ2-1; 7 bases are shared with TRBD2. The trim removed 1 base at V and 9 bases at J, leaving 6 bases unmatched. This CDR3 contains 13 residues. Germline lookup yields CDR1 GTSNPN and CDR2 SVGIG (reference sequence). The CDR3 bases are TGTGCCTGGAGTGCCGGACTAGTTATTGAGCAGTTCTTC. Amino acids: CAWSAGLVIEQFF. The full variable domain, in which reference TRBV30 and TRBJ2-1 provide the parts outside the CDR3, is SQTIHQWPATLVQPVGSPLSLECTVEGTSNPNLYWYRQAAGRGLQLLFYSVGIGQISSEVPQNLSASRPQDRQFILSSKKLLLSDSGFYLCAWSAGLVIEQFFGPGTRLTVL.

This clonotype was counted many times. The chain recombines TRBV7-3 with TRBJ1-1; D unresolved. CDR1 is SGHTA, CDR2 FQGTGA, per germline. Trimming removed 5 bases from V and 0 bases from J, with 7 bases in between. This CDR3 spans 13 amino acids. The CDR3 DNA reads TGTGCCAGCAGCCTACAACTGAACACTGAAGCTTTCTTT. Translated: CASSLQLNTEAFF. The full variable domain, in which reference TRBV7-3 and TRBJ1-1 provide the parts outside the CDR3, is GAGVSQTPSNKVTEKGKYVELRCDPISGHTALYWYRQSLGQGPEFLIYFQGTGAADDSGLPNDRFFAVRPEGSVSTLKIQRTERGDSAVYLCASSLQLNTEAFFGQGTRLTVV.

This rearrangement joins TRBV20-1 to TRBJ2-5, with 9 nucleotides matching TRBD1. V trimming: 1 base; J trimming: 5 bases; junction bases outside the gene matches: 8. The germline V gene has CDR1 DFQATT and CDR2 SNEGSKA (reference sequence). The CDR3 covers 15 residues. CDR3 DNA: TGCAGTGCTAGAGGGGAACAGGGGGCAGTGGAGACCCAGTACTTC. Translated: CSARGEQGAVETQYF.

In its sample, this clonotype was seen once. The V and J genes are TRBV11-2 and TRBJ2-7; possible D gene TRBD1, 6 bases. Germline CDR1 SGHAT, CDR2 FQNNGV. The CDR3 is 12 residues long. Trimming took off 4 bases at V and 5 bases at J, with 9 bases between the two ends. This CDR3 is CASSSTGNEQYF. In DNA form, the CDR3 reads TGTGCCAGCAGCTCTACAGGGAACGAGCAGTACTTC.

This clonotype was counted at least ten times. This rearrangement joins TRBV30 to TRBJ1-2, with 10 bases fitting TRBD1. The CDR3 contains 13 residues. Germline-derived CDR1 and CDR2 are GTSNPN and SVGIG (reference sequence). Losses at the gene ends were 4 bases for V and 8 bases for J; bases not matched to a gene: 7. CDR3 coding DNA: TGTGCCTGGACCCCTGGACAGGGGGAAGGCTACACCTTC. It specifies CAWTPGQGEGYTF.

This chain links TRBV18 with TRBJ2-5; 10 nucleotides align to TRBD2. V lost 3 bases to trimming and J lost 2 bases; unmatched junction nucleotides: 3. This CDR3 comprises 15 residues. CDR1 and CDR2 (germline): KGHSH, LQKENI. The CDR3 spells CASSPVAGGQETQYF. The CDR3 DNA is TGTGCCAGCTCACCGGTAGCGGGAGGACAAGAGACCCAGTACTTC.